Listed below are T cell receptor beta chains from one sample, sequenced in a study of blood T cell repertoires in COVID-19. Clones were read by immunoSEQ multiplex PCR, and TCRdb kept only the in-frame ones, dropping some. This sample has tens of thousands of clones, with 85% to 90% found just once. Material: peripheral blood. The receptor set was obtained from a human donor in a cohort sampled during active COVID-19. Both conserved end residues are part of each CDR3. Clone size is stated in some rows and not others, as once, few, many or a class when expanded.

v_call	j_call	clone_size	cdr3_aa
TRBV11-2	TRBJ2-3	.	CASSLAPRPEHTQYF
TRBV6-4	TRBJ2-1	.	CASSSGTSYEQFF
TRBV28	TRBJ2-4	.	CASSTLTNPGKNIQYF
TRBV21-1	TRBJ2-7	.	CASRSRGGCEQYF
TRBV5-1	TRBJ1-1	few	CASSLAGNTEAFF
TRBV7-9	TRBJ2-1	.	CASSIGRLAGGLAYNEQFF
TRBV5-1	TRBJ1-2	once	CASSLAASNYGYTF
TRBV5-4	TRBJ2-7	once	CASSFGDRNSEQYF
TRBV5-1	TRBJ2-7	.	CASSLVVSSYEQYF
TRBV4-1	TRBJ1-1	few	CASSQVLGQTNTEAFF
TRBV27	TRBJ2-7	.	CASRILAGAEQYF
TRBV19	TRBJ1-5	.	CASSATGGRNQPQHF
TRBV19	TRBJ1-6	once	CASRGTDYNSPLHF
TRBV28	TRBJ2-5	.	CASSNLGSGIETQYF
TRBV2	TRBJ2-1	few	CASSADRGGYNEQFF